Many counts were recorded for the clone carrying this T cell receptor beta chain. Its antigen is not identified. This specimen comes from a study of T cells in Graves' hyperthyroidism and ophthalmopathy. Study-level background: The initial diagnosis was the point when peripheral blood was collected, ahead of any treatment.

Exclusion of a patient resulted from uncontrolled infection, other autoimmune disease, pregnancy or lactation. Study observations and caveats: Model predictions of ophthalmopathy came a median around 6.5 months before onset.

CDR1 and CDR2 (germline): SGHTA, FQGNSA. The CDR3 length is 16 residues. Trimming cost V 5 bases and J 4 bases, with 18 bases left between them. RNA transcripts provided the source from which TCR beta CDR3 regions were amplified. A set of HTBI primers served as the primers for a first-round RT-PCR of the TCR CDR3. A single record per CDR3 protein comes from TCRdb applying MiXCR to the multiplex PCR reads. The profile shows about 640,000 distinct CDR3 sequences, about a fifth of them singletons. Sequencing was done on a sample of blood. The source is a man aged 30 to 39 with Graves' ophthalmopathy. The chain recombines TRBV7-2 with TRBJ2-1, with D tentatively TRBD2 (6 bases). The CDR3 coding sequence is TGTGCCAGCAGCCTCACGGCGGGACCTACTTACAATGAGCAGTTCTTC. It yields the protein CASSLTAGPTYNEQFF.